This is a list of T cell receptor beta chains from one sample in a study of response to subunit inactivated influenza vaccine. TCRdb passed the RT-PCR reads through MiXCR, listing each CDR3 protein once. The sample lists approximately 500,000 distinct CDR3 sequences, over 10% occurring once. The source material was PBMCs from blood, sampled roughly 48 days after vaccination. All receptors come from a man aged 45-65 years who received an inactivated influenza vaccine. Each CDR3 is given with its conserved first and last residue. The order of the fields is V gene, J gene, CDR3 protein.

v_gene: TRBV28
j_gene: TRBJ2-7
CDR3aa: CASNYGGTSWGEQYF

v_gene: TRBV11-2
j_gene: TRBJ1-1
CDR3aa: CASSLGFPKNTEAFF

v_gene: TRBV12-3/TRBV12-4
j_gene: TRBJ2-5
CDR3aa: CAISHRGRIAGVIRETQYF

v_gene: TRBV6-5
j_gene: TRBJ2-7
CDR3aa: CASSSGGREQYF

v_gene: TRBV10-3
j_gene: TRBJ2-3
CDR3aa: CAISQGLAGSTDTQYF

v_gene: TRBV11-2
j_gene: TRBJ1-6
CDR3aa: CASSQLVGELISPLHF

v_gene: TRBV5-1
j_gene: TRBJ2-7
CDR3aa: CASRPLGEQYF

v_gene: TRBV6-1
j_gene: TRBJ1-2
CDR3aa: CASSSFTLYGYTF

v_gene: TRBV12-3/TRBV12-4
j_gene: TRBJ2-5
CDR3aa: CASRPGPGVETQYF

v_gene: TRBV3-1
j_gene: TRBJ1-1
CDR3aa: CASSQVTNGEAFF

v_gene: TRBV4-1
j_gene: TRBJ1-2
CDR3aa: CASSQSEWTGDYTF

v_gene: TRBV29-1
j_gene: TRBJ2-5
CDR3aa: CSVAYGTGERETQYF

v_gene: TRBV10-3
j_gene: TRBJ2-1
CDR3aa: CAISIAGGSTYNEQFF

v_gene: TRBV29-1
j_gene: TRBJ1-3
CDR3aa: CSVASGISGNTIYF

v_gene: TRBV25-1
j_gene: TRBJ1-4
CDR3aa: CATRDRGGRNEKLFF

v_gene: TRBV29-1
j_gene: TRBJ2-7
CDR3aa: CSVEKQGGYEQYF

v_gene: TRBV20-1
j_gene: TRBJ2-3
CDR3aa: CSARAISGGVYTQYF

v_gene: TRBV12-3/TRBV12-4
j_gene: TRBJ2-1
CDR3aa: CASSFGPRSTWIF

v_gene: TRBV27
j_gene: TRBJ2-7
CDR3aa: CASSLSSAAYTGQYF

v_gene: TRBV7-8
j_gene: TRBJ1-1
CDR3aa: CASSTSVGVNTEAFF

v_gene: TRBV19
j_gene: TRBJ2-1
CDR3aa: CASSIPLDGVNEQFF

v_gene: TRBV7-9
j_gene: TRBJ1-3
CDR3aa: CASSLGPNSGNTIYF

v_gene: TRBV7-9
j_gene: TRBJ2-1
CDR3aa: CASSPVGFYSWNEQFF

v_gene: TRBV5-1
j_gene: TRBJ2-4
CDR3aa: CASKEGSQNIQYF

v_gene: TRBV19
j_gene: TRBJ1-1
CDR3aa: CASSIELSGGFEAFF

v_gene: TRBV18
j_gene: TRBJ2-7
CDR3aa: CASSPDRGRSEQYF

v_gene: TRBV6-2/TRBV6-3
j_gene: TRBJ2-5
CDR3aa: CASSPQGRIQETQYF

v_gene: TRBV5-1
j_gene: TRBJ2-3
CDR3aa: CASSPRVSISTDTQYF

v_gene: TRBV20-1
j_gene: TRBJ2-3
CDR3aa: CSAAGGTSTDTQYF

v_gene: TRBV7-8
j_gene: TRBJ2-3
CDR3aa: CASSRDQGERSTDTQYF

v_gene: TRBV6-4
j_gene: TRBJ2-1
CDR3aa: CASSDLAGVGNEQFF

v_gene: TRBV28
j_gene: TRBJ2-3
CDR3aa: CASSSPRDRGADTQYF

v_gene: TRBV12-3/TRBV12-4
j_gene: TRBJ1-1
CDR3aa: CASSLTGGVAFF

v_gene: TRBV3-1
j_gene: TRBJ2-3
CDR3aa: CASSQPGLSTDTQYF

v_gene: TRBV3-1
j_gene: TRBJ2-2
CDR3aa: CASSQFYRSGTNTGELFF

v_gene: TRBV5-1
j_gene: TRBJ2-7
CDR3aa: CASSLGLEGPYEQYF

v_gene: TRBV10-3
j_gene: TRBJ2-1
CDR3aa: CAISESGRNNEQFF

v_gene: TRBV12-3/TRBV12-4
j_gene: TRBJ2-4
CDR3aa: CASTTGLRGIQYF

v_gene: TRBV20-1
j_gene: TRBJ2-5
CDR3aa: CSARLGQKQETQYF

v_gene: TRBV20-1
j_gene: TRBJ2-1
CDR3aa: CSSSQGSYEQFF

v_gene: TRBV20-1
j_gene: TRBJ2-1
CDR3aa: CSAPGLVEGEQFF

v_gene: TRBV27
j_gene: TRBJ2-5
CDR3aa: CASSPRLAAETQYF

v_gene: TRBV5-1
j_gene: TRBJ2-1
CDR3aa: CASNSGSGGDEQFF

v_gene: TRBV11-2
j_gene: TRBJ2-3
CDR3aa: CASSPFSGRPGDTQYF

v_gene: TRBV28
j_gene: TRBJ2-7
CDR3aa: CASSSPDRALEQYF

v_gene: TRBV20-1
j_gene: TRBJ1-1
CDR3aa: CTLEGGGRRAFF

v_gene: TRBV12-3/TRBV12-4
j_gene: TRBJ2-7
CDR3aa: CASSFAGGGEQYF

v_gene: TRBV24-1
j_gene: TRBJ2-7
CDR3aa: CATSATGGNYEQYF

v_gene: TRBV5-1
j_gene: TRBJ2-7
CDR3aa: CASSLQLASGANEQYF

v_gene: TRBV20-1
j_gene: TRBJ1-2
CDR3aa: CSARDRRGLVSGYTF

v_gene: TRBV2
j_gene: TRBJ2-6
CDR3aa: CASKLGPSGANVLTF

v_gene: TRBV18
j_gene: TRBJ2-1
CDR3aa: CASSPSSGRFGEQFF

v_gene: TRBV5-1
j_gene: TRBJ2-2
CDR3aa: CASSRSGGSSTGELFF

v_gene: TRBV5-1
j_gene: TRBJ2-2
CDR3aa: CASSLVVSGGNTGELFF

v_gene: TRBV12-3/TRBV12-4
j_gene: TRBJ1-2
CDR3aa: CASSPQGRAGYTF

v_gene: TRBV18
j_gene: TRBJ2-7
CDR3aa: CASSPRMAGTVSSEQYF

v_gene: TRBV29-1
j_gene: TRBJ2-7
CDR3aa: CSVESDRNEQYF

v_gene: TRBV2
j_gene: TRBJ2-3
CDR3aa: CTLCLASWGGWSSDTQYF

v_gene: TRBV5-1
j_gene: TRBJ2-7
CDR3aa: CASTPGTVYAEQYF

v_gene: TRBV6-2/TRBV6-3
j_gene: TRBJ2-5
CDR3aa: CASSYGSGTFLETQYF